A single sample is the source of the 19 T cell receptor beta chains below, sequenced in a study of PD-L1 blockade in urothelial cancer. The assay was immunoSEQ multiplex PCR, and TCRdb's table has in-frame clones only and misses some. Of some 30,000 clones in the sample, 75% to 90% are singletons; the top ten hold approximately 4%. Sequencing was performed on PBMCs, taken around atezolizumab (anti-PD-L1) treatment. Source of these receptors: a man aged 50-59 years with urothelial cancer.

The rearrangement uses TRBV11-2 and TRBJ1-6; tentative D call: TRBD1 (6 bases). V lost 3 bases, J lost 3 bases, and 9 bases lay in between. CDR1 is SGHAT, CDR2 FQNNGV, per germline. The CDR3 is 15 residues long. CDR3 residues: CASSLGANYNSPLHF. CDR3 nucleotides: TGTGCCAGCAGCTTGGGGGCGAACTATAATTCACCCCTCCACTTT.

This sequence joins TRBV11-2 and TRBJ2-1; 8 bases match TRBD2. The junction had 10 bases not matched to a gene; V was cut back by 5 bases and J by 7 bases. This CDR3 region has 15 residues. The germline V gene encodes CDR1 SGHAT and CDR2 FQNNGV. CDR3 sequence (DNA): TGTGCCAGCAGCCCTGTACGGGGGGGCTCAAATGAGCAGTTCTTC. It yields the protein CASSPVRGGSNEQFF.

V and J are TRBV7-9 and TRBJ1-1, with 7 bases that match TRBD1. Germline CDR1 reads SEHNR; CDR2 reads FQNEAQ (reference sequence). The CDR3 consists of 13 residues. Trimming took 5 bases from V and 6 from J; bases not matched to a gene: 6. The CDR3 region is CASSLRQGPEAFF. The CDR3 nucleotides are TGTGCCAGCAGCCTCAGACAGGGACCTGAAGCTTTCTTT.

The chain joins TRBV30 to TRBJ2-3, with D possibly TRBD2 on 5 matching bases. The CDR3 is 15 amino acids. CDR1 is GTSNPN and CDR2 is SVGIG in the germline V gene (reference sequence). V was clipped by 0 bases and J by 4 bases, with 14 bases between them. The CDR3: CAWSVKTGSADTQYF. The CDR3 DNA is TGTGCCTGGAGTGTAAAAACGGGATCGGCAGATACGCAGTATTTT.

The table lists this clone with a count of one. This chain connects TRBV27 to TRBJ2-2; TRBD1 matches 9 bases. The CDR3 sequence is 16 residues long. Germline CDR1 and CDR2: MNHEY and SMNVEV (reference sequence). J was trimmed by 1 base and V by 5 bases; bases with no gene match: 5. The CDR3, as DNA: TGTGCCAGCAGTCCGATGGGACAGGGGAACACCGGGGAGCTGTTTTTT. Its translation: CASSPMGQGNTGELFF.

The chain couples TRBV5-1 to TRBJ2-5, with D possibly TRBD1 on 6 matching bases. Germline CDR1 is SGHRS and CDR2 is YFSETQ. The length of the CDR3 is 13 residues. Trimming left V 4 bases short and J 10 bases short, with 17 bases between. The CDR3 sequence: CASSPDRSRDQYF. In DNA form, the CDR3 reads TGCGCCAGCAGCCCTGACAGGTCTCGGGACCAGTACTTC.

The rearrangement joins TRBV6-1 to TRBJ2-5; TRBD2 aligns across 12 bases. Germline trimming cut 6 bases from V and 2 bases from J; bases unmatched to any gene: 4. In germline, CDR1 is MNHNS, CDR2 SASEGT. The CDR3 loop spans 15 amino acids. The CDR3 protein is CASRLAGGKQETQYF. CDR3 coding DNA: TGTGCCAGCAGACTAGCGGGGGGTAAACAAGAGACCCAGTACTTC.

This sequence joins TRBV5-5 and TRBJ2-1; 11 bases fit TRBD2. The trim removed 10 bases at V and 1 base at J, leaving 13 bases unmatched. The CDR3 has 17 amino acids. Germline V gives CDR1 SGHKS, CDR2 YYEKEE (reference sequence). The CDR3 loop is CASGGMASGGSYNEQFF. The CDR3 DNA sequence: TGTGCCTCAGGGGGCATGGCTAGCGGGGGGTCCTACAATGAGCAGTTCTTC.

The chain's CDR3 is CASSYSGGAYNEQFF. The CDR3 bases are TGTGCCAGCAGTTATAGCGGGGGGGCCTACAATGAGCAGTTCTTC. The chain employs TRBV9 and TRBJ2-1, with 11 positions matching TRBD2. CDR3 length equals 15 residues. Germline-derived CDR1 and CDR2 are SGDLS and YYNGEE. V was pared by 5 bases and J by 2 bases, with 3 bases of the junction left unmatched.

The V call is TRBV28, the J call TRBJ2-7; tentatively, D is TRBD2 (5 bases). The CDR3 is 14 amino acids. CDR1 and CDR2 (germline): MDHEN, SYDVKM. V lost 2 bases to trimming and J lost 0 bases, with 8 bases between them. CDR3 sequence reads: CASSLEGSSYEQYF. In DNA, the CDR3 is TGTGCCAGCAGTTTAGAGGGAAGCTCCTACGAGCAGTACTTC.

The count of this clone is one. The V and J genes are TRBV10-3 and TRBJ2-1, with D possibly TRBD1 on 6 matching bases. CDR1 and CDR2 (germline): ENHRY, SYGVKD. Deletions cut 6 bases from V and 8 bases from J, with 14 bases between. This CDR3 contains 13 residues. The CDR3 sequence: CAISETGSHEQFF. The CDR3 bases are TGTGCCATCAGCGAGACAGGTTCGCATGAGCAGTTCTTC.

This clone has a single count. The chain is built from TRBV13 and TRBJ2-7; D possibly corresponds to TRBD2 (5 bases). The CDR3 is made up of 11 amino acids. The V end was cut by 4 bases, the J end by 6 bases, with 7 bases between. Per the germline V gene, CDR1 is PRHDT and CDR2 is FYEKMQ (reference sequence). This chain's CDR3 is CASSYGGEQYF. The CDR3 bases are TGTGCCAGCAGCTACGGAGGCGAGCAGTACTTC.

The genes are TRBV6-1 and TRBJ2-3; TRBD1 agrees at 7 bases. Germline V CDR1 and CDR2: MNHNS, SASEGT. The CDR3 is 17 residues long. The trim removed 1 base at V and 2 bases at J, leaving 9 bases unmatched. The CDR3 nucleotides read TGTGCCAGCAGTGAAGTTATAGGGGGCTCAATCACAGATACGCAGTATTTT. Encoded protein: CASSEVIGGSITDTQYF.

This sequence joins TRBV11-2 and TRBJ1-4; TRBD1 matches 7 bases. The CDR3 consists of 13 residues. Trimming cost V 5 bases and J 7 bases; bases outside gene matches: 4. Looked up from germline, CDR1 is SGHAT and CDR2 is FQNNGV. In nucleotides, the CDR3 is TGTGCCAGCAGCCGGGGACAGCGTGAAAAACTGTTTTTT. As protein: CASSRGQREKLFF.

The chain employs TRBV7-2 and TRBJ1-3; unclear D gene. Germline values: CDR1 SGHTA, CDR2 FQGNSA. This CDR3 is 17 amino acids long. Trimming removed 2 bases at V and 0 bases at J, with 14 bases between. The CDR3 loop is CASSLWATAYSGNTIYF. The DNA of the CDR3 is TGTGCCAGCAGCTTATGGGCGACGGCCTACTCTGGAAACACCATATATTTT.

CDR3 bases: TGTGCCAGCTCACCCGCCTACGGGGCCGGGGAGCTGTTTTTT. Translating it yields CASSPAYGAGELFF. This chain uses TRBV18 with TRBJ2-2, with D possibly TRBD2 on 5 matching bases. Germline lookup yields CDR1 KGHSH and CDR2 LQKENI. Trimming took 3 bases from V and 6 from J, leaving 11 bases between them. This CDR3 is 14 amino acids long.

V is TRBV6-5 and J is TRBJ2-4, with D possibly matching TRBD1 (6 bases). Germline CDR1 MNHEY, CDR2 SVGAGI. This CDR3 contains 12 residues. V shed 6 bases and J shed 9 bases, with 12 bases lying between them. CDR3 loop: CASSPGVPIQYF. The CDR3 nucleotides are TGTGCCAGCAGCCCAGGGGTCCCCATTCAGTACTTC.

V and J are TRBV4-3 and TRBJ1-4, with 8 bases fitting TRBD1. From germline, CDR1 is LGHNA and CDR2 YSLEER. J lost 8 bases, V lost 4 bases, and 6 bases had no gene match. The CDR3 totals 14 residues. The CDR3 coding sequence is TGCGCCAGCAGCCTCGGACAGGGTCGGGAAAAACTGTTTTTT. Its protein product is CASSLGQGREKLFF.

The table lists this clone with a count of one. The chain has TRBV4-1 and TRBJ2-5; tentative D call: TRBD1 (6 bases). This CDR3 region has 14 residues. V shed 1 base and J shed 5 bases, with 11 bases lying between them. The germline CDR1 and CDR2 sequences are MGHRA and YSYEKL. In DNA form, the CDR3 reads TGCGCCAGCAGCCAAGGCTGGGGGCGCGAGACCCAGTACTTC. Protein: CASSQGWGRETQYF.